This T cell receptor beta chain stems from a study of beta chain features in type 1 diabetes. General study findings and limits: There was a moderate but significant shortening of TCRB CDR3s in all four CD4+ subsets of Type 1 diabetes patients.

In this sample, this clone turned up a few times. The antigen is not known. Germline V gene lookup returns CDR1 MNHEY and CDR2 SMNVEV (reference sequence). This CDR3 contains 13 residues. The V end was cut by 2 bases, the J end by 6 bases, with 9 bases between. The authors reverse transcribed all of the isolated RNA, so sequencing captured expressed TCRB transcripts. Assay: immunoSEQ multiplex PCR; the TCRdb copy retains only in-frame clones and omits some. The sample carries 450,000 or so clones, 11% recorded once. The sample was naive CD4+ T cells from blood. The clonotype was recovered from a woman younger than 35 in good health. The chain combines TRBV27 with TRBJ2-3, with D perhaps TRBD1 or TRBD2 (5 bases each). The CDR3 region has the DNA TGTGCCAGCAGTTTACTGGGACGGGATACGCAGTATTTT. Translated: CASSLLGRDTQYF.